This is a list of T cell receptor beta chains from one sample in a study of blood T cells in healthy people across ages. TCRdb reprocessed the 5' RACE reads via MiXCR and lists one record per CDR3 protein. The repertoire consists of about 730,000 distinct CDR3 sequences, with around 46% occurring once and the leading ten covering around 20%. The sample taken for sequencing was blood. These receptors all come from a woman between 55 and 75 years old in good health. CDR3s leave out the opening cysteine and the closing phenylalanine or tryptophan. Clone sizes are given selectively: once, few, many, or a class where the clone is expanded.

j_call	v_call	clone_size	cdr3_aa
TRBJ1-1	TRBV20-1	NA	SARPSGQGVNTEAF
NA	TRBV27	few	ASSFTSGRYEQY
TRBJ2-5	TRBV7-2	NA	ASSPGQGVETQY
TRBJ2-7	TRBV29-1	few	SVALGSYEQY
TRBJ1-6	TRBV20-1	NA	SARVGGGNSPLH
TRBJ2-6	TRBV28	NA	TSRWTRQDFGSGANVLT
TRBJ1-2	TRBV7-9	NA	ASSLAAGAGYT
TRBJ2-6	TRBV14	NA	ASSQLSGANVLT
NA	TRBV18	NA	ASSPSGTSPGEQY
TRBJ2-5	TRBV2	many	ASRPQIENRETQY
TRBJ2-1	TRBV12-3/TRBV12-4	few	ASSLSRTGNNEQF
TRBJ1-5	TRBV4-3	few	ASSQDSPRGLHQPQH